The following is a T cell receptor (beta chain) sequence with its context. Antigen: not known. This sample is drawn from a study of breast tumors, draining lymph nodes, adjacent tissues. Findings and caveats of the study: Tumor T cell lymph node origin was a supported hypothesis, not proven. Luminal-like breast cancer showed significantly greater tumor-nontumor repertoire similarity than basal-like breast cancer did. Most tumor T cells seemingly derive from lymph node, then expand in tumor.

Using its own MiXCR run on the multiplex PCR reads, TCRdb lists one record per CDR3 protein. Counted here are approximately 230,000 distinct CDR3 sequences, less than 35% occurring once; the ten biggest clones make up approximately 3.3%. The germline CDR1 and CDR2 sequences are SQVTM and ANQGSEA. The germline V and J ends were trimmed by 4 bases and 3 bases, with 13 bases remaining between them. CDR3 length: 14 residues. Samples came from axillary lymph nodes draining the breast cancer. Sample: axillary lymph node tissue. The genes are TRBV29-1 and TRBJ2-4; weak D call: TRBD2 (5 bases). The TCR sequence derives from a female donor with breast cancer. Some clones in this sample may be carry-over from other donors' samples. CDR3 in amino acids: CSVAEHGGKNIQYF. DNA for the CDR3: TGCAGCGTTGCGGAACACGGAGGCAAAAACATTCAGTACTTC.